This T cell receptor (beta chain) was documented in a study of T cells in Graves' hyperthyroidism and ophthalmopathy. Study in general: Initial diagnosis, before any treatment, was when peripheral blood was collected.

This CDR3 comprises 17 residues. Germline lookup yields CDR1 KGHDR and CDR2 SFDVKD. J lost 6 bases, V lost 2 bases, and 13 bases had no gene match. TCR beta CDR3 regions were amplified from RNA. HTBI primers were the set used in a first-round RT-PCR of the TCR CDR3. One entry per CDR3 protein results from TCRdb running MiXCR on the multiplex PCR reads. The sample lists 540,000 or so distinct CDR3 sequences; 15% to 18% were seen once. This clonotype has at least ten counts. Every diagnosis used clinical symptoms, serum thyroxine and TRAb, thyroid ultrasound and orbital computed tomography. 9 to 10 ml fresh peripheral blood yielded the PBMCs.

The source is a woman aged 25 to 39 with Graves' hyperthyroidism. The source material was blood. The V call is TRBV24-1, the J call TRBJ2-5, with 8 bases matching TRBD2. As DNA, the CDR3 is TGTGCCACCAGTGATTCTTACGAGGCTAGCGGGTGGAAGACCCAGTACTTC. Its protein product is CATSDSYEASGWKTQYF.